This T cell receptor (beta chain) is from a study of Graves' ophthalmopathy and Graves' hyperthyroidism. Study outcomes and limitations: Blood also held most thyroid clonotypes expanded above 0.001 frequency.

Transcripts of RNA were the source for amplifying TCR beta CDR3 regions. HTBI primers served in a first-round RT-PCR, which a second-round multiplex PCR followed. TCRdb re-called the multiplex PCR reads through MiXCR, storing one row per CDR3 protein. The sample lists about 600,000 distinct CDR3 sequences; about 35% were seen once. Turning to this clonotype: Its cognate antigen is unknown.

The CDR3 totals 16 residues. CDR1 and CDR2 (germline): MNHEY, SMNVEV (reference sequence). V shed 5 bases and J 6 bases; nucleotides not matched to a gene: 7. The authors diagnosed from clinical symptoms, serum thyroxine, TRAb, thyroid ultrasound and orbital computed tomography. The sequenced sample was peripheral blood or thyroid tissue (not recorded which). The receptor was derived from an adult man with Graves' hyperthyroidism. The chain couples TRBV27 to TRBJ1-6; 10 bases fit TRBD1. For the CDR3, the DNA is TGTGCCAGCAGTCCTTGGGACAGGGGCTTTAATTCACCCCTCCACTTT. It specifies CASSPWDRGFNSPLHF.